This is a list of T cell receptor beta chains from one sample in a study of blood T cell repertoires in COVID-19. Produced via immunoSEQ multiplex PCR; TCRdb's table is partial and in-frame only. The table includes about 45,000 clones, 82% detected once. The specimen was peripheral blood. The receptors were gathered from a human donor in a cohort sampled during active COVID-19. Both conserved end residues are part of each CDR3. Each record gives: V gene, J gene, clone size, D gene, CDR3 protein, CDR3 DNA. D genes are given only for firm matches. Expanded clones get a size class; other rows say once, few or many, or leave the size out.

v_call: TRBV7-8
j_call: TRBJ2-2
clone_size: -
d_call: TRBD1
cdr3_aa: CASRAGTGNTGELFF
cdr3_nt: TGTGCCAGCAGGGCGGGGACAGGGAACACCGGGGAGCTGTTTTTT

v_call: TRBV10-3
j_call: TRBJ2-6
clone_size: -
d_call: TRBD2
cdr3_aa: CAISGTSGMSGANVLTF
cdr3_nt: TGTGCCATCAGTGGGACTAGCGGGATGTCAGGGGCCAACGTCCTGACTTTC

v_call: TRBV28
j_call: TRBJ1-2
clone_size: -
d_call: -
cdr3_aa: CASSFYYGYTF
cdr3_nt: TGTGCCAGCAGTTTCTACTATGGCTACACCTTC

v_call: TRBV11-3
j_call: TRBJ2-1
clone_size: once
d_call: -
cdr3_aa: CASSLGGGSYNEQFF
cdr3_nt: TGTGCCAGCAGCTTGGGGGGAGGATCCTACAATGAGCAGTTCTTC

v_call: TRBV18
j_call: TRBJ1-1
clone_size: -
d_call: -
cdr3_aa: CASSETAPMNTEAFF
cdr3_nt: TGTGCCAGCTCAGAGACAGCCCCAATGAACACTGAAGCTTTCTTT

v_call: TRBV7-9
j_call: TRBJ2-7
clone_size: -
d_call: -
cdr3_aa: CASSLDSREQYF
cdr3_nt: TGTGCCAGCAGCCTGGACAGTCGAGAGCAGTACTTC

v_call: TRBV11-3
j_call: TRBJ2-3
clone_size: -
d_call: -
cdr3_aa: CASGQGLTDTQYF
cdr3_nt: TGTGCCAGCGGGCAGGGATTGACAGATACGCAGTATTTT

v_call: TRBV28
j_call: TRBJ1-3
clone_size: -
d_call: -
cdr3_aa: CASSFLQGPGNTIYF
cdr3_nt: TGTGCCAGCAGTTTCCTACAGGGACCTGGAAACACCATATATTTT

v_call: TRBV29-1
j_call: TRBJ2-7
clone_size: few
d_call: TRBD1
cdr3_aa: CSVELGQGSSYEQYF
cdr3_nt: TGCAGCGTTGAACTTGGACAGGGGAGCTCCTACGAGCAGTACTTC

v_call: TRBV6-1
j_call: TRBJ1-2
clone_size: -
d_call: TRBD1
cdr3_aa: CASSEGRTGKSVGYGYTF
cdr3_nt: TGTGCCAGCAGTGAAGGTCGGACAGGGAAGAGTGTGGGCTATGGCTACACCTTC

v_call: TRBV10-1
j_call: TRBJ2-2
clone_size: -
d_call: TRBD2
cdr3_aa: CASSDRGLAGGLDTGELFF
cdr3_nt: TGCGCCAGCAGTGACAGGGGGCTAGCGGGAGGGCTCGACACCGGGGAGCTGTTTTTT

v_call: TRBV18
j_call: TRBJ2-1
clone_size: -
d_call: TRBD2
cdr3_aa: CASSPPGLAGGLSEQFF
cdr3_nt: TGTGCCAGCTCACCACCGGGACTAGCGGGAGGGCTTTCTGAGCAGTTCTTC

v_call: TRBV11-2
j_call: TRBJ2-1
clone_size: -
d_call: TRBD2
cdr3_aa: CASTSQLADNEQFF
cdr3_nt: TGTGCCAGCACGTCGCAACTAGCGGACAATGAGCAGTTCTTC

v_call: TRBV19
j_call: TRBJ1-5
clone_size: -
d_call: TRBD1
cdr3_aa: CASSIGTGGRLEDQPQHF
cdr3_nt: TGTGCCAGTAGTATAGGGACAGGGGGCAGGTTGGAGGATCAGCCCCAGCATTTT

v_call: TRBV18
j_call: TRBJ1-1
clone_size: -
d_call: -
cdr3_aa: CASSPETGFFEAFF
cdr3_nt: TGTGCCAGCTCACCAGAAACAGGGTTCTTTGAAGCTTTCTTT

v_call: TRBV27
j_call: TRBJ2-1
clone_size: -
d_call: TRBD2
cdr3_aa: CATLLAGGGYNEQFF
cdr3_nt: TGTGCCACCTTACTAGCGGGAGGTGGGTACAATGAGCAGTTCTTC

v_call: TRBV6-5
j_call: TRBJ1-5
clone_size: -
d_call: TRBD1
cdr3_aa: CASRVQGDQPQHF
cdr3_nt: TGTGCCAGCAGAGTCCAGGGGGATCAGCCCCAGCATTTT

v_call: TRBV5-5
j_call: TRBJ2-1
clone_size: -
d_call: TRBD2
cdr3_aa: CASSLRTSGHEQFF
cdr3_nt: TGTGCCAGCAGCTTGAGAACTAGCGGACATGAGCAGTTCTTC

v_call: TRBV5-6
j_call: TRBJ2-3
clone_size: once
d_call: TRBD1
cdr3_aa: CASSLEQGALSTDTQYF
cdr3_nt: TGTGCCAGCAGCTTGGAGCAGGGGGCCCTCAGCACAGATACGCAGTATTTT

v_call: TRBV6-5
j_call: TRBJ2-7
clone_size: -
d_call: -
cdr3_aa: CASSPVTSSYEQYF
cdr3_nt: TGTGCCAGCAGTCCAGTCACTAGTTCCTACGAGCAGTACTTC

v_call: TRBV19
j_call: TRBJ2-3
clone_size: -
d_call: TRBD2
cdr3_aa: CASGTSSSTDTQYF
cdr3_nt: TGTGCCAGTGGGACTAGTTCTAGCACAGATACGCAGTATTTT

v_call: TRBV28
j_call: TRBJ1-2
clone_size: -
d_call: -
cdr3_aa: CASSLSSTGNYGYTF
cdr3_nt: TGTGCCAGCAGTTTATCCTCGACAGGAAACTATGGCTACACCTTC

v_call: TRBV28
j_call: TRBJ2-7
clone_size: -
d_call: TRBD2
cdr3_aa: CASSLWTGTSGRVRNEQYF
cdr3_nt: TGTGCCAGCAGTCTATGGACTGGGACTAGCGGGAGGGTAAGGAACGAGCAGTACTTC

v_call: TRBV30
j_call: TRBJ1-1
clone_size: -
d_call: -
cdr3_aa: CAWSVNSNTEAFF
cdr3_nt: TGTGCCTGGAGTGTGAACAGTAACACTGAAGCTTTCTTT

v_call: TRBV6-6
j_call: TRBJ1-5
clone_size: -
d_call: -
cdr3_aa: CASSYFQGATQPQHF
cdr3_nt: TGTGCCAGCAGTTACTTTCAGGGTGCAACTCAGCCCCAGCATTTT

v_call: TRBV11-2
j_call: TRBJ1-1
clone_size: -
d_call: -
cdr3_aa: CASSSPDRNTEAFF
cdr3_nt: TGTGCCAGCAGCTCGCCGGACAGAAACACTGAAGCTTTCTTT

v_call: TRBV5-1
j_call: TRBJ1-4
clone_size: -
d_call: TRBD1
cdr3_aa: CASSRDRGVEKLFF
cdr3_nt: TGCGCCAGCAGCAGGGACAGGGGTGTGGAAAAACTGTTTTTT

v_call: TRBV19
j_call: TRBJ2-1
clone_size: -
d_call: -
cdr3_aa: CASGPVGGNEQFF
cdr3_nt: TGTGCCAGCGGGCCCGTGGGGGGCAATGAGCAGTTCTTC

v_call: TRBV6-6
j_call: TRBJ1-2
clone_size: -
d_call: TRBD1
cdr3_aa: CASSPDRNYGYTF
cdr3_nt: TGTGCCAGCAGTCCGGACAGGAACTATGGCTACACCTTC

v_call: TRBV5-1
j_call: TRBJ1-2
clone_size: once
d_call: -
cdr3_aa: CASSSQAGYGYTF
cdr3_nt: TGCGCCAGCAGCTCCCAAGCAGGCTATGGCTACACCTTC

v_call: TRBV2
j_call: TRBJ2-5
clone_size: -
d_call: -
cdr3_aa: CASSVRISETQYF
cdr3_nt: TGTGCCAGCAGTGTTAGAATTTCGGAGACCCAGTACTTC

v_call: TRBV24-1
j_call: TRBJ1-1
clone_size: -
d_call: -
cdr3_aa: CATSDSFSEAFF
cdr3_nt: TGTGCCACCAGTGATTCATTTTCTGAAGCTTTCTTT